Included here is one TCR beta chain sequence, with context. The same CDR3 arises from other DNA sequences in this sample as well. These data originate in a study of blood T cell repertoires in COVID-19. Germline V gives CDR1 MNHEY, CDR2 SVGAGI. The CDR3 is made up of 14 amino acids. The germline V and J ends were trimmed by 2 bases and 2 bases, with 9 bases remaining between them. Under the authors' procedure: It was from reference gene primer amplification that nucleated cell counts were estimated. Here immunoSEQ multiplex PCR was the method, and the copy in TCRdb shows in-frame clones only, minus some. V and J calls and clone size follow that table, whereas D and trimming were derived from the DNA. The sample contains about 180,000 clones, 75% to 90% of which appear only once. Cohorts were based on clinical histories the participants reported.

The receptor's source is a man in his forties or fifties who had recovered from COVID-19. The chain has TRBV6-5 and TRBJ1-1; D not certain. Sequencing was performed on PBMCs or T cells enriched from blood (not recorded which). CDR3 bases: TGTGCCAGCAGTTACGGGCAGTTAAACACTGAAGCTTTCTTT. As protein: CASSYGQLNTEAFF.